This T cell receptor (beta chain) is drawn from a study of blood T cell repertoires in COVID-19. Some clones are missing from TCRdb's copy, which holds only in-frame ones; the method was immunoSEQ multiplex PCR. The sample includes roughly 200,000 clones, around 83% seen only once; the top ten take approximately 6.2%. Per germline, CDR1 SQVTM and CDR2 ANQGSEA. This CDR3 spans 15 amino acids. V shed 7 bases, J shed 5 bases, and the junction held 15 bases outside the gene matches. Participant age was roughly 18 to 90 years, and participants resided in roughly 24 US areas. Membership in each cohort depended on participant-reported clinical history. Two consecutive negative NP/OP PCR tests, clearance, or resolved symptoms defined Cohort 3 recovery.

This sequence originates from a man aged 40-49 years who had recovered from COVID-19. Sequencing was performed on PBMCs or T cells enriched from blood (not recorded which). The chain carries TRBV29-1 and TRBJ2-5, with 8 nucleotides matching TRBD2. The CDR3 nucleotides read TGCAGCGCCGGGGGGGGAGGAACCGCATGGGAGACCCAGTACTTC. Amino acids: CSAGGGGTAWETQYF.